What follows are 21 T cell receptor beta chains derived from one specimen sequenced in a study of T cells expressing NK-cell markers (TCRdb year 2020). Libraries were prepared through 5' RACE. The sequencer listed for this sample is Illumina HiSeq 2000. TCRdb reprocessed the reads, so every CDR3 protein sequence counts as one entry and DNA is not shown. In this sample's table one finds fewer than 6,500 distinct CDR3 sequences. The top ten clones comprise roughly 15% of the sample. Specimen: blood T cells: a sorted CD56 or NKG2C T cell subset, CD4+ or CD8+ T cells, or bulk PBMC T cells (not recorded which). All receptors derive from a man younger than 35 in good health. Donor details come from another sample of the same person, matched by shared clones.

This clonotype is called medium-sized based on its frequency. V gene TRBV5-1 combines with J gene TRBJ1-5; TCRdb calls TRBD1, which cannot be checked without DNA. CDR1 and CDR2 from the germline V gene are SGHRS and YFSETQ. CDR3 length: 14 amino acids. The CDR3 loop is CASSPGQGWQPQHF.

This clonotype is medium-sized (0.01 to 0.1%) by frequency. This chain joins TRBV20-1 and TRBJ1-2; the D gene TCRdb calls, TRBD1, cannot be checked with no DNA. The CDR3 contains 14 residues. Germline-derived CDR1 and CDR2 are DFQATT and SNEGSKA (reference sequence). CDR3 in amino acids: CSARDHQGNYGYTF.

This clonotype shows up as medium-sized by frequency. The V gene is TRBV18, the J gene TRBJ2-4; TCRdb lists TRBD2, though no DNA is available to test this call. The CDR3 is made up of 15 amino acids. Germline V gives CDR1 KGHSH, CDR2 LQKENI. The CDR3 reads CASSQGTVAKNIQYF. The full variable domain, in which reference TRBV18 and TRBJ2-4 provide the parts outside the CDR3, is NAGVMQNPRHLVRRRGQEARLRCSPMKGHSHVYWYRQLPEEGLKFMVYLQKENIIDESGMPKERFSAEFPKEGPSILRIQQVVRGDSAAYFCASSQGTVAKNIQYFGAGTRLSVL.

The rearrangement uses TRBV2 and TRBJ2-5; TCRdb reports TRBD1, a call that lacks DNA to check it against. The CDR3 spans 12 residues. Germline CDR1 reads SNHLY; CDR2 reads FYNNEI. The CDR3 sequence: CASSVGGGPQYF.

This clonotype shows up as medium-sized (0.01 to 0.1%) by frequency. V is TRBV29-1 and J is TRBJ2-5; TCRdb outputs TRBD1, but without DNA this stays unchecked. Germline values: CDR1 SQVTM, CDR2 ANQGSEA. CDR3 size: 12 residues. CDR3 region: CSGFTGGETQYF.

This chain connects TRBV5-5 to TRBJ1-5. CDR3 size: 12 residues. Germline assignment: CDR1 SGHKS and CDR2 YYEKEE (reference sequence). The CDR3 protein is CASSLTDQPQHF. Based on the CDR3 plus reference TRBV5-5 and TRBJ1-5, the full variable domain is DAGVTQSPTHLIKTRGQQVTLRCSPISGHKSVSWYQQVLGQGPQFIFQYYEKEERGRGNFPDRFSARQFPNYSSELNVNALLLGDSALYLCASSLTDQPQHFGDGTRLSIL.

The chain combines TRBV19 with TRBJ1-5. Germline V lookup: CDR1 LNHDA, CDR2 SQIVND (reference sequence). The CDR3 has 19 residues. Here the CDR3 reads CASSRGRAFSYNSNQPQHF.

By frequency, this clonotype is medium-sized. V usage is TRBV21-1 and J usage is TRBJ2-5. TRBV21-1 corresponds to a pseudogene. The CDR3 is made up of 15 amino acids. CDR3 sequence: CASSESEPIQETQYF.

J is TRBJ2-1 and V is TRBV6-2 or TRBV6-3; the D call from TCRdb, TRBD2, cannot be confirmed without DNA. Per germline, CDR1 MNHEY and CDR2 SVGEGT. The CDR3 totals 15 residues. CDR3 sequence: CASSPPTSGRAEQFF.

This clonotype is identified as medium-sized from frequency. The chain links TRBV11-3 to TRBJ2-1; the D gene TCRdb calls, TRBD2, cannot be checked with no DNA. Germline CDR1 reads SGHNT; CDR2 reads YENEEA. The CDR3 has 17 residues. The CDR3 loop is CASSLGALAGGYNEQFF.

J is TRBJ2-1 and V is TRBV6-5; TCRdb names TRBD2, which stays unverified in the absence of DNA. Germline V gene lookup returns CDR1 MNHEY and CDR2 SVGAGI. The CDR3 runs to 14 residues. The CDR3 protein is CASSFSEGHNEQFF.

This clonotype shows up as medium-sized by frequency. The chain recombines TRBV28 with TRBJ2-7; absent DNA, TCRdb's TRBD1 call cannot be checked. CDR3 size: 13 residues. Germline loops: CDR1 MDHEN, CDR2 SYDVKM. CDR3 sequence: CASTDRGLNEQYF.

The rearrangement uses TRBV14 and TRBJ1-6; with no DNA, the TCRdb D assignment of TRBD1 cannot be verified. CDR3 length: 16 residues. Germline CDR1 and CDR2: SGHDN and FVKESK. The CDR3: CASSQSAGTRYSPLHF.

This clonotype shows up as medium-sized by frequency. V is TRBV7-6 and J is TRBJ2-1; there is no DNA to check the TCRdb D call of TRBD2. Germline V CDR1 and CDR2: SGHVS, FNYEAQ. This CDR3 region has 13 residues. The CDR3 reads CASSLRTYNEQFF.

This clonotype shows up as medium-sized by frequency. The chain carries TRBV7-9 and TRBJ1-2; lacking DNA, the TRBD1 call made by TCRdb goes unchecked. The length of the CDR3 is 14 residues. Germline V gene data show CDR1 as SEHNR and CDR2 as FQNEAQ (reference sequence). The CDR3 loop is CASSVDSSNYGYTF.

The V and J genes are TRBV11-3 and TRBJ1-1; TCRdb gives TRBD1 as the D gene, but with no DNA this cannot be confirmed. Looked up from germline, CDR1 is SGHNT and CDR2 is YENEEA. CDR3 length: 14 amino acids. CDR3 residues: CASSLIDKGTEAFF.

The gene calls are TRBV5-4 and TRBJ2-1. The CDR3 spans 15 residues. From germline, CDR1 is SGHNT and CDR2 YYREEE (reference sequence). The chain's CDR3 is CASSKSGSSYNEQFF.

This clonotype is classed as large (0.1 to 1%) by frequency. The chain has TRBV5-1 and TRBJ2-3; TCRdb names TRBD1, which stays unverified in the absence of DNA. Germline V lookup: CDR1 SGHRS, CDR2 YFSETQ. The CDR3 runs to 12 residues. The CDR3 loop reads CASSWTPDTQYF.

This clonotype ranks as medium-sized in terms of frequency. The chain carries TRBV10-3 and TRBJ2-1; the D gene TCRdb calls, TRBD1, cannot be checked with no DNA. The CDR3 is made up of 17 amino acids. Germline loops: CDR1 ENHRY, CDR2 SYGVKD. The CDR3: CAISEKTPGQGAYEQFF.

Judged by frequency, this clonotype is medium-sized. The CDR3 region is CASSALRTGPTYEQYF. The V gene is TRBV9, the J gene TRBJ2-7; as DNA is missing, the TRBD1 call by TCRdb cannot be tested. The CDR3 length is 16 residues. CDR1 SGDLS and CDR2 YYNGEE come from the germline V gene.

V is TRBV7-3 and J is TRBJ2-1. The CDR3 covers 13 residues. Germline CDR1 and CDR2: SGHTA and FQGTGA. The CDR3 is CASSLSMRQEQFF.